The T cell receptor (beta chain) under discussion was sequenced for a study of early T cells in non-severe SARS-CoV-2 infection. Germline CDR1 and CDR2: DFQATT and SNEGSKA (reference sequence). The V and J ends lost 7 bases and 2 bases, in that order; junction bases with no gene match: 4. CDR3 size: 12 residues. Study findings and constraints: The matching step, a VDJdb search, favored anti-spike CD8 responses and missed private and CD4 specificities.

This clonotype came up many times. Its antigen is still unknown. The TCR library protocol attached unique molecular identifiers to the individual cDNA molecules. One entry per CDR3 protein results from TCRdb running MiXCR on the 5' RACE reads. In the table there are some 42,000 distinct CDR3 sequences, about 5.9% of which are singletons. The sample was whole blood, taken at baseline. V usage is TRBV20-1 and J usage is TRBJ1-2, with 7 positions matching TRBD1. The TCR was taken from an adult who was a healthcare worker with PCR-confirmed SARS-CoV-2 infection or an uninfected control (not recorded which). The CDR3 region has the DNA TGCAGTGTGGGACAGCTCAACTATGGCTACACCTTC. Amino acid sequence: CSVGQLNYGYTF.